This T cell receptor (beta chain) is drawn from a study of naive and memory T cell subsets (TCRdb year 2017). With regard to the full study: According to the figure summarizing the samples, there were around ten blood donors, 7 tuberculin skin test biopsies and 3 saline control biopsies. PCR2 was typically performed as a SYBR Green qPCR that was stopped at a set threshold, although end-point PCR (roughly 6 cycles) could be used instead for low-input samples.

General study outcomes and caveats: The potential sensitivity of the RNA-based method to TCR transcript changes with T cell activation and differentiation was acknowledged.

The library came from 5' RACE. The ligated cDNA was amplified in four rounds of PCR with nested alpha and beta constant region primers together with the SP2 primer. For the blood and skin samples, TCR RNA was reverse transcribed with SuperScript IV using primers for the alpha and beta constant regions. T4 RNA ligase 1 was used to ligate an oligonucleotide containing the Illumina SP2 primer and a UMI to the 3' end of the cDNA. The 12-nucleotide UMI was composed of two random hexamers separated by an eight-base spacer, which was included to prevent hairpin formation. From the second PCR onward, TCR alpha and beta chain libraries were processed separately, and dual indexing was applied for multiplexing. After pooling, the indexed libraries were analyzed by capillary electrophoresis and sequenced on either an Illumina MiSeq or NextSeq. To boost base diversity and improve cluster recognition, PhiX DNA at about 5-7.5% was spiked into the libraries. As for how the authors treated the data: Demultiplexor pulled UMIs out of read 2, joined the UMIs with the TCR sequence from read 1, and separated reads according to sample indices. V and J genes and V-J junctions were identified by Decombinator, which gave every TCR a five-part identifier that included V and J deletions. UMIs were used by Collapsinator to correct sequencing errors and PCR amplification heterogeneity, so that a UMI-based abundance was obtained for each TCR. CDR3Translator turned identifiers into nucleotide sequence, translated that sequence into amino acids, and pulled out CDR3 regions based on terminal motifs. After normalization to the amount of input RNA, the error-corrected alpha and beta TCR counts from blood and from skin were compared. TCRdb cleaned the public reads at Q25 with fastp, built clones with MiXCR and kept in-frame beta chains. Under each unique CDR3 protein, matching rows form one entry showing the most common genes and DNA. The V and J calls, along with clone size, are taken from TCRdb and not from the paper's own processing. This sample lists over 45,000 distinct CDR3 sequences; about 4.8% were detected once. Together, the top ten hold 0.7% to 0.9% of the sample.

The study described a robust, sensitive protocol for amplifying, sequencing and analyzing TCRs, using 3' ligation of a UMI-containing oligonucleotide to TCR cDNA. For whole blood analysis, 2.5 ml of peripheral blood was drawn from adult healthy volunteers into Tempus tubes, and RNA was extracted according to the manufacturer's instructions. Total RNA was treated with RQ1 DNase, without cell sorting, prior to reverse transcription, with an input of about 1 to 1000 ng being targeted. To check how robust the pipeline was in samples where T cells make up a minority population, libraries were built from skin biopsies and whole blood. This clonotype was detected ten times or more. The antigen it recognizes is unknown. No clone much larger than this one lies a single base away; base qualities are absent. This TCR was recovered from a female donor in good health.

For the CDR3, the sequence is CASSYTGTFQETQYF. The sequence in DNA is TGTGCCAGCAGTTATACAGGGACCTTTCAAGAGACCCAGTACTTC. Here the chain combines TRBV28 and TRBJ2-5, with TRBD1 perhaps the D gene, on 6 matching bases. Reading from cysteine to phenylalanine, the CDR3 counts 15 amino acids. Left in the record is the CDR3 DNA by itself, 45 bases read in frame from the first base. The germline V gene gives CDR1 as MDHEN and CDR2 as SYDVKM. The junction carries 14 bases between V and J, which are trimmed by 4 bases and 2 bases respectively.